The source of this T cell receptor (beta chain) is a study of blood T cells in healthy people across ages. Trimming took off 1 base at V and 4 bases at J, with 6 bases between the two ends. Germline CDR1 reads LGHNA; CDR2 reads YSLEER. CDR3 length: 13 residues. With regard to this clonotype: Its specificity is unknown.

The second PCR ran about 7 to 12 cycles with a sample-barcoded 5' primer and J-beta primers. MiXCR, applied by TCRdb to the 5' RACE reads, yields one record per CDR3 protein. The profile covers just over 800,000 distinct CDR3 sequences, with less than 80% appearing a single time and around a quarter taken by the ten largest. Donors ranged from about 6 to 95 years old and were healthy Caucasians in Russia. Around 10 milliliters of peripheral blood were drawn from each donor. Study-level points and caveats: PBMCs were not sorted, which prevented a conclusive comparison of naive versus antigen-experienced cells. The percentage of naive T cells correlated strongly with TCR beta diversity.

The gene calls are TRBV4-3 and TRBJ2-3; D ambiguous. The sample was blood. The TCR was taken from a man aged 30-40 years in good health. The CDR3 is CASSQVLSDTQYF. Written as DNA, the CDR3 is TGCGCCAGCAGCCAAGTACTCTCAGATACGCAGTATTTT.